The rows below give T cell receptor beta chains drawn from one sample of a study of memory CD4+ T cells and cytomegalovirus serostatus. Sequencing was performed with immunoSEQ multiplex PCR; in TCRdb, only in-frame clones are kept and a portion is missing. The sample includes 25,000 to 30,000 clones, 75% of them seen just once. The specimen was memory CD4+ T cells from blood. Receptors were obtained from an adult in good health and CMV-seronegative. The CDR3 runs from the conserved cysteine through the conserved F or W. D genes are given only for firm matches. Not all rows give a size; the values are once, few, many and, for expanded clones, a class.

d_gene	v_gene	abundance	j_gene	CDR3nt	CDR3aa
.	TRBV28	.	TRBJ2-5	TGTGCCAGCAGTTCCGGTGCGTTGAAAGAGACCCAGTACTTC	CASSSGALKETQYF
.	TRBV4-1	.	TRBJ1-5	TGCGCCAGCAGCCAAGATCAGGGTCCGGGACAGCCCCAGCATTTT	CASSQDQGPGQPQHF
.	TRBV7-6	few	TRBJ2-7	TGTGCCAGCAGCTTAGCTACAAGCGAGCAGTACTTC	CASSLATSEQYF
.	TRBV6-6	.	TRBJ1-3	TGTGCCAGCAGGCCCACTTACCTGGGTAACACCATATATTTT	CASRPTYLGNTIYF
.	TRBV10-3	.	TRBJ2-5	TGTGCCATCAGTAAGGGGTCGGAGACCCAGTACTTC	CAISKGSETQYF
TRBD1	TRBV30	few	TRBJ1-5	TGTGCCTGGAGTGTAGGTGGGACAGGTAGCAATCAGCCCCAGCATTTT	CAWSVGGTGSNQPQHF
.	TRBV10-3	.	TRBJ1-2	TGTGCCATCAGTGGACAGGTTAACTATGGCTACACCTTC	CAISGQVNYGYTF
.	TRBV14	few	TRBJ2-7	TGTGCCAGCAGCCCCGGACCAGAGGGTTACGAGCAGTACTTC	CASSPGPEGYEQYF
.	TRBV28	.	TRBJ1-1	TGTGCCAGCATTGCGGTCGGGAACACTGAAGCTTTCTTT	CASIAVGNTEAFF
.	TRBV18	.	TRBJ2-3	TGTGCCAGCTCACCCTCGGATACGCAGTATTTT	CASSPSDTQYF
.	TRBV7-8	few	TRBJ2-3	TGTGCCAGCAGCCCACTCCAGGGTATTTCTAGCACAGATACGCAGTATTTT	CASSPLQGISSTDTQYF
TRBD1	TRBV11-2	once	TRBJ2-7	TGTGCCAGCAGCCAGGGGGACAGGGCCTCCTACGAGCAGTACTTC	CASSQGDRASYEQYF
.	TRBV2	.	TRBJ2-3	TGTGCCAGCAGAGCGAGGAGCACAGATACGCAGTATTTT	CASRARSTDTQYF
.	TRBV6-6	.	TRBJ2-7	TGTGCCAGCAGTTACAAGGGGGGAGACTACGAGCAGTACTTC	CASSYKGGDYEQYF
TRBD1	TRBV7-2	few	TRBJ1-5	TGTGCCAGCAGCCACGGACAGGTCCAGCATTTT	CASSHGQVQHF
.	TRBV7-8	once	TRBJ1-5	TGTGCCAGCAGCTTAGGGTCCAAGAATAGCAATCAGCCCCAGCATTTT	CASSLGSKNSNQPQHF
.	TRBV28	.	TRBJ1-5	TGTGCCAGCAGTCCTAGCATCCGACAGGGCAATCAGCCCCAGCATTTT	CASSPSIRQGNQPQHF
.	TRBV11-2	.	TRBJ2-3	TGTGCCAGCAGCTCGAGGGGGGGTAGCACAGATACGCAGTATTTT	CASSSRGGSTDTQYF
TRBD2	TRBV14	once	TRBJ2-5	TGTGCCAGCAGCCAAGATTGGTCGGGGGGGACCCAGTACTTC	CASSQDWSGGTQYF
.	TRBV10-2	.	TRBJ2-3	TGCGCCAGCGCAGGGTGGGGTACAGATACGCAGTATTTT	CASAGWGTDTQYF
.	TRBV5-6	.	TRBJ2-5	TGTGCCAGCAGCGCGGTACAGAAAGAGACCCAGTACTTC	CASSAVQKETQYF
.	TRBV30	.	TRBJ1-1	TGTGCCTGGACGCGATGGGCAGGGGTAAACACTGAAGCTTTCTTT	CAWTRWAGVNTEAFF
.	TRBV10-3	.	TRBJ1-5	TGTGCCATCAGCCTACAGGAAAGCAATCAGCCCCAGCATTTT	CAISLQESNQPQHF
TRBD2	TRBV6-1	.	TRBJ2-1	TGTGCCAGCAGTGACCCTAGCGGGGGGAATGAGCAGTTCTTC	CASSDPSGGNEQFF
.	TRBV5-1	.	TRBJ2-7	TGCGCCAGCAGCTTGGGCAGCATCCTTGACGAGCAGTACTTC	CASSLGSILDEQYF
.	TRBV2	.	TRBJ1-5	TGTGCCAGCAGTGGAGAGAGAAATCAGCCCCAGCATTTT	CASSGERNQPQHF
.	TRBV6-5	.	TRBJ2-2	TGTGCCAGCAGTTACCGCGGACAGCTAAACACCGGGGAGCTGTTTTTT	CASSYRGQLNTGELFF
TRBD2	TRBV4-1	.	TRBJ2-5	TGCGCCAGCAGCCAAGAATGGGGGGGAGCGGAGACCCAGTACTTC	CASSQEWGGAETQYF
.	TRBV7-2	.	TRBJ1-1	TGTGCCAGCAGCTCTACGGGGTTGGAAGCTTTCTTT	CASSSTGLEAFF
.	TRBV7-2	.	TRBJ1-5	TGTGCCAGCAGCTTCCAACCCAAGAGTGAGCCCCAGCATTTT	CASSFQPKSEPQHF
.	TRBV10-3	.	TRBJ2-1	TGTGCCATCAGTGGGTTGACGGCCCAATCTCTCCATGAGCAGTTCTTC	CAISGLTAQSLHEQFF
TRBD2	TRBV5-1	.	TRBJ2-3	TGCGCCAGCAGCCGCGAGGAGCGGGGGGGCTCAGATACGCAGTATTTT	CASSREERGGSDTQYF
TRBD2	TRBV6-6	.	TRBJ2-3	TGTGCCAGCAGCATTCCGGGACTAGCGGGAGTGAATACGCAGTATTTT	CASSIPGLAGVNTQYF
TRBD2	TRBV6-1	.	TRBJ2-7	TGTGCCAGCAGTGAATTAGCGGGAGGATTCGGCGAGCAGTACTTC	CASSELAGGFGEQYF
TRBD1	TRBV7-2	.	TRBJ1-1	TGTGCCAGCAGCTTAGTTCAGGGGGGGGGTGGCACTGAAGCTTTCTTT	CASSLVQGGGGTEAFF
TRBD1	TRBV14	few	TRBJ2-1	TGTGCCAGCAGCCAATTCCACCCGGGACAGATTTACAATGAGCAGTTCTTC	CASSQFHPGQIYNEQFF
TRBD1	TRBV29-1	.	TRBJ2-1	TGCAGCGTGAACAGGGGCACTAACTCCTACAATGAGCAGTTCTTC	CSVNRGTNSYNEQFF
.	TRBV7-2	once	TRBJ2-7	TGTGCCAGCAGCCCATCTTCAGGGCCGCGGGAGCAGTACTTC	CASSPSSGPREQYF
TRBD1	TRBV27	once	TRBJ2-7	TGTGCCAGCAGTTACTCCGGTACAGGGGGTGTGGGTGAGCAGTACTTC	CASSYSGTGGVGEQYF
.	TRBV18	.	TRBJ2-5	TGTGCCAGCTCACCATCTGCAGAAGAGACCCAGTACTTC	CASSPSAEETQYF
.	TRBV30	few	TRBJ1-1	TGTGCCTGGCTTCCCTTCGGGAACACTGAAGCTTTCTTT	CAWLPFGNTEAFF
.	TRBV7-2	.	TRBJ2-3	TGTGCCAGCAGCTTAGCTGGTGGATCGCTCACAGATACGCAGTATTTT	CASSLAGGSLTDTQYF
TRBD1	TRBV15	once	TRBJ1-2	TGTGCCACCAGCAGACAACAGGGGTGGGGCTACACCTTC	CATSRQQGWGYTF
.	TRBV6-1	.	TRBJ2-7	TGTGCCAGCAGTCTTTTCGGGTACGAGCAGTACTTC	CASSLFGYEQYF
.	TRBV2	.	TRBJ2-3	TGTGCCAGCAGTGGGGGGGATGAGGGGAATACGCAGTATTTT	CASSGGDEGNTQYF
.	TRBV5-8	.	TRBJ1-4	TGTGCCAGCAGCTTGGTAGGACGGCCAGAAAAACTGTTTTTT	CASSLVGRPEKLFF
.	TRBV28	.	TRBJ1-5	TGTGCCAGCAGTTTACCTAGGGGGGGCGGCAATCAGCCCCAGCATTTT	CASSLPRGGGNQPQHF
.	TRBV19	.	TRBJ1-6	TGTGCCAGTAACGACGGGGGGCCGTTCATATCGCCCCTCCACTTT	CASNDGGPFISPLHF
TRBD1	TRBV2	few	TRBJ1-2	TGTGCCAGCAGGGAAACGGGACAGCGTAACTATGGCTACACCTTC	CASRETGQRNYGYTF
TRBD1	TRBV27	.	TRBJ2-1	TGTGCCAGCAGTTTAAAAGAACCGGGACAGGGGGCCCCTAGCTCCTACAATGAGCAGTTCTTC	CASSLKEPGQGAPSSYNEQFF
TRBD1	TRBV10-3	few	TRBJ1-1	TGTGCCATCAGTGATTCGACAGGGGGAACTGAAGCTTTCTTT	CAISDSTGGTEAFF
.	TRBV18	few	TRBJ1-5	TGTGCCAGCTCGGGCAGCAATAGCAATCAGCCCCAGCATTTT	CASSGSNSNQPQHF